This T cell receptor beta chain was identified during a study of cytomegalovirus exposure and HLA in healthy donors. Points from the study as a whole: Sequencing likely caused a cluster of highly shared sequence variants.

CDR3 length equals 17 residues. The V end lost 0 bases, the J end lost 6 bases, and 17 bases lay between the germline ends. Germline CDR1 is LGHNA and CDR2 is YNFKEQ. As regards this clone: The target antigen is unknown.

Use of 60 Vbeta and 13 Jbeta primers characterized the PCR. Sequencing used immunoSEQ multiplex PCR; TCRdb keeps in-frame clones, though not all of them. The sample contains fewer than 150,000 clones, roughly 68% of which appear only once. V is TRBV4-2 and J is TRBJ2-2; D not certain. The material sequenced was PBMCs. This receptor was taken from a woman in her forties or fifties in good health and CMV-seropositive. CDR3 nucleotide sequence: TGTGCCAGCAGCCAAGATTTGGGCAATATAGACGCCGGGGAGCTGTTTTTT. The encoded protein is CASSQDLGNIDAGELFF.